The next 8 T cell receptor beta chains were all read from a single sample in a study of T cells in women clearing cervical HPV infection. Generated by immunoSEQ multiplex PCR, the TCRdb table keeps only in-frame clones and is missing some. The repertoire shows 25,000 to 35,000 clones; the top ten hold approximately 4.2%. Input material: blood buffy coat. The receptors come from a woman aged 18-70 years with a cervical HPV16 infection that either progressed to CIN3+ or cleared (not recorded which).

The CDR3 sequence: CSAPTLGGEKLFF. CDR3 DNA, as far as it was read: TGCAGTGCTCCGACCCTCGGGGGTGAAAAA. This rearrangement joins TRBV20-1 to TRBJ1-4, with a possible D match to TRBD1 (5 bases). The read ends 3 residues shy of where the CDR3 ends; the end is completed using the germline J gene. V was cut by 5 bases and J by 7 bases, with 14 bases left in between. The CDR3 runs to 13 residues. In germline, CDR1 is DFQATT, CDR2 SNEGSKA (reference sequence).

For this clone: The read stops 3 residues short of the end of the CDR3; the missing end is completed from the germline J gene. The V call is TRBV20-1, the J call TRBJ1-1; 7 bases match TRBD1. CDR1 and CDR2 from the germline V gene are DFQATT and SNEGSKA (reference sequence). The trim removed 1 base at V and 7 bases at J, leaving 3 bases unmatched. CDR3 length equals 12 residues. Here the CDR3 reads CSARADRVEAFF. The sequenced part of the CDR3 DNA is TGCAGTGCTAGAGCAGACAGGGTTGAA.

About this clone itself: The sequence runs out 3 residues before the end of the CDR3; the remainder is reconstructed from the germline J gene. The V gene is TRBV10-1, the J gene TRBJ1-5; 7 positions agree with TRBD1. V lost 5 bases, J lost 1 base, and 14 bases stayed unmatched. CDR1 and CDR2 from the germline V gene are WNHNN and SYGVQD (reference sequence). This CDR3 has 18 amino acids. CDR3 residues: CASSQQHPRGQSNQPQHF. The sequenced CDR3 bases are TGCGCCAGCAGTCAACAACATCCCAGGGGACAGAGCAATCAGCCC.

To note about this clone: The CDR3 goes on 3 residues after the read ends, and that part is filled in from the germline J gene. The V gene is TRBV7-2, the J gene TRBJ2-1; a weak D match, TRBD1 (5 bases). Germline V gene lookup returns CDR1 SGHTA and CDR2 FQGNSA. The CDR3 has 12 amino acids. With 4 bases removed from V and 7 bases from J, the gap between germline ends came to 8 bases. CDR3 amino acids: CASSSRQNEQFF. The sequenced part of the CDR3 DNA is TGTGCCAGCAGCTCCCGACAGAATGAG.

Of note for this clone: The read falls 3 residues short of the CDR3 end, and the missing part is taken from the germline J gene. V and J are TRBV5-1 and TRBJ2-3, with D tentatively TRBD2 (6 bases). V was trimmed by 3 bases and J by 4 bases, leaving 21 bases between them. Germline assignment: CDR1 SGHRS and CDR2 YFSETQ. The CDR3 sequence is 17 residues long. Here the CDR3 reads CASSWRSSASSADTQYF. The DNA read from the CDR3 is TGCGCCAGCAGCTGGCGATCTAGCGCTTCTTCGGCAGATACG.

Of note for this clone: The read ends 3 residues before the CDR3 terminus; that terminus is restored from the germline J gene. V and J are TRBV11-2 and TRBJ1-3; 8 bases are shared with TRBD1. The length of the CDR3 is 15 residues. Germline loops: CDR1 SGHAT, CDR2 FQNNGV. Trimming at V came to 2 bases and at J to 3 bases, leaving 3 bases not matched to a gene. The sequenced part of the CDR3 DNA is TGTGCCAGCAGCTTAATAGGGACAGGTGGAAACACC. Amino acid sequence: CASSLIGTGGNT. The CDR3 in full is CASSLIGTGGNTIYF.

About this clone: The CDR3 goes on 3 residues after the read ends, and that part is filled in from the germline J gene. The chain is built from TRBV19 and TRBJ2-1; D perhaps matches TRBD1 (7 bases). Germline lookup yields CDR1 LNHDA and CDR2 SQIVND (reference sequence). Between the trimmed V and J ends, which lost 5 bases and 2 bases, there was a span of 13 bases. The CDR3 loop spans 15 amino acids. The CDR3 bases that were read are TGTGCCAGTAGTCAAACAGGGGAGGCCTACAATGAG. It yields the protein CASSQTGEAYNE. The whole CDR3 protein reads CASSQTGEAYNEQFF.

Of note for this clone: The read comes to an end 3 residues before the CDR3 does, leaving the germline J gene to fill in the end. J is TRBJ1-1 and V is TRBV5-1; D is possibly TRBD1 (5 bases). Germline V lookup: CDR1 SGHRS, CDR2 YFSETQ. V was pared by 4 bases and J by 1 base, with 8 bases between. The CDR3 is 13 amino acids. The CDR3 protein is CASSKGQNTEAFF. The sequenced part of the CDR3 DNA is TGCGCCAGCAGCAAAGGACAGAACACTGAA.